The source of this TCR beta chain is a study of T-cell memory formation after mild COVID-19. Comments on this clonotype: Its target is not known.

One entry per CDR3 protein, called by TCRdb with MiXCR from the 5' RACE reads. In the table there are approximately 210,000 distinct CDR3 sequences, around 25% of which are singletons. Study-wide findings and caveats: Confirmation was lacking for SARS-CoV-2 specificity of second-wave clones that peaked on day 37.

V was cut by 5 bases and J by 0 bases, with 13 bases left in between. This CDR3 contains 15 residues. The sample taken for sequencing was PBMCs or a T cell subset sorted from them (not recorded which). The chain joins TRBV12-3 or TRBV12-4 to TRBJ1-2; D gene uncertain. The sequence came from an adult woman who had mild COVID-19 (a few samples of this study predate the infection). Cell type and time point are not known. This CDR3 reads CASSERTTTNYGYTF. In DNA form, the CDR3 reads TGTGCCAGCAGTGAAAGAACTACGACTAACTATGGCTACACCTTC.